This T cell receptor (beta chain) comes out of a study of CXCR3-negative and CXCR3-positive naive CD8 T cells (dated by TCRdb to about 2019). Background on the whole study: Roughly 130 million TRB reads were obtained in total, roughly 1.5 +/- 0.3 million reads per library. TRBV-TRBJ cluster analysis included naive subsets from five or six donors and memory cells from 3 donors. Data from ten to twelve donors, pooled across two independent experiments, went into the diversity and physicochemical repertoire analyses. The paper's findings and limits, for the study overall: Surface CD5, linked to self-reactivity in mice, was comparable between naive subsets; TCR interaction strength was therefore also inferred from TRB CDR3 physicochemical properties. Repertoire diversity was comparably high in both naive subsets but much lower in memory CD8+ T cells. Freshly isolated PBMCs were used for most assays because CXCR3 expression partially decreased after cryopreservation. Within the same donor, TRBV-TRBJ usage looked similar between naive CXCR3-negative and CXCR3-positive cells, but memory cells had distinct patterns.

For every CD8+ T cell subset, approximately 300,000 cells were flow-sorted straight into RLT lysis buffer, and each subset was sorted in triplicate. Standard density gradient centrifugation was used to isolate peripheral blood mononuclear cells from buffy coats. An RNeasy Mini Kit was used to extract total RNA from the sorted cells. Instrument on record: NextSeq 550. The Human TCR Profiling Kit (MiLaboratory) was used to prepare UMI-labeled 5' RACE TRB cDNA libraries. The full amount of extracted RNA was used for cDNA synthesis, and the full amount of resulting cDNA was used for PCR amplification. Libraries were prepared in parallel with an identical number of PCR cycles. In the source study's methods: With a requirement of at least two reads per UMI, MIGEC and MiXCR extracted about 57,000 +/- 9,900 unique UMI-labeled TRB cDNA molecules per library. On average, each library contained approximately 40,000 +/- 10,000 functional in-frame TRB CDR3 nucleotide clonotypes without stop codons. After downsampling to 5000 UMI-labeled TRB molecules per sample, diversity metrics, including normalized Shannon-Wiener and Chao1, were computed in VDJtools. For the central five CDR3 residues, VDJtools calculated physicochemical properties weighted by clonotype size, namely interaction energy, strength, volume and Kidera factor 4. The reads underwent TCRdb reprocessing, giving one record for each CDR3 protein sequence and no DNA. The V and J calls here are based on TCRdb, not the publication. The sample table on file contains some 38,000 distinct CDR3 sequences. The top ten clonotypes cover more than 14% of the sample.

The germline V gene (reference sequence) sets CDR1 to SEHNR and CDR2 to FQNEAQ. Its CDR3 holds 15 amino acids, cysteine through phenylalanine. No DNA has been recorded. Remarks on this clonotype: Its antigen is currently not known.

The specimen was memory CD8+ T cells from blood. This sample's cell subset or site label indicates: conventional CD8+ memory T cells (TMEM), sorted as controls. The chain employs TRBV7-9 and TRBJ2-1; the TRBD2 assignment by TCRdb is unverifiable without DNA. The sequence derives from a human donor in good health. Some clones in this sample may be carry-over from other donors' samples. Here the CDR3 is given as CASSPTSGGAPEQFF.